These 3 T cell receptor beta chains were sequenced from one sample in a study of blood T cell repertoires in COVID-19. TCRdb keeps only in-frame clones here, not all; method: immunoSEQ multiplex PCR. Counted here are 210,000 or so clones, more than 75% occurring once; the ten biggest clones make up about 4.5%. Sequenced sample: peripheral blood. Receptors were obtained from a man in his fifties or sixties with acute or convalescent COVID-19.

The DNA of the CDR3 is TGTGCCAGCAGCTTACGGGACAGCTCCTACGAGCAGTACTTC. Translated: CASSLRDSSYEQYF. This rearrangement joins TRBV7-9 to TRBJ2-7; 7 bases match TRBD1. Losses at the gene ends were 2 bases for V and 0 bases for J; bases not matched to a gene: 1. Looked up from germline, CDR1 is SEHNR and CDR2 is FQNEAQ (reference sequence). CDR3 length equals 14 residues.

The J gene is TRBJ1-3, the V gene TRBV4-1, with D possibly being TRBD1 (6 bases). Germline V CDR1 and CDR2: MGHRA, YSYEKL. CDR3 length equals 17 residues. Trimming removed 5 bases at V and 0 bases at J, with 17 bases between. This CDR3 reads CASSRGGVVLSGNTIYF. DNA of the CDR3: TGCGCCAGCAGCAGGGGGGGGGTGGTGCTCTCTGGAAACACCATATATTTT.

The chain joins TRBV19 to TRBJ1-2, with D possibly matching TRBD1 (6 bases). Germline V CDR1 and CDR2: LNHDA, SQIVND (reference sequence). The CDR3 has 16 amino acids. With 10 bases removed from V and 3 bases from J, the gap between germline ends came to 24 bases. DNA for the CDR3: TGTGCCACCCGACGACAGGTTCAACACCTGTACTATGGCTACACCTTC. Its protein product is CATRRQVQHLYYGYTF. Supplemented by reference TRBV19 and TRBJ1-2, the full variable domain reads DGGITQSPKYLFRKEGQNVTLSCEQNLNHDAMYWYRQDPGQGLRLIYYSQIVNDFQKGDIAEGYSVSREKKESFPLTVTSAQKNPTAFYLCATRRQVQHLYYGYTFGSGTRLTVV.